These T cell receptor beta chains were read from a single sample in a study of blood T cell repertoires in COVID-19. Data came from immunoSEQ multiplex PCR; TCRdb stores just in-frame clones and leaves some out. Among about 310,000 clones listed, around 86% were seen once. Sequencing used PBMCs or T cells enriched from blood (not recorded which). The origin of the receptors is a man aged 60 to 69 who had recovered from COVID-19. Each CDR3 is given with its conserved first and last residue. The order of the fields is V gene, clone size, D gene, J gene, CDR3 protein, CDR3 DNA. A D gene is named only where the DNA matches it firmly. Clone size is shown for a subset of rows, as once, few, many or a class of expanded clone.

V: TRBV3-1/TRBV3-2; size: NA; D: NA; J: TRBJ2-6; CDR3: CASSQGTSRLSGANVLTF; DNA: TGTGCCAGCAGCCAAGGCACTAGCCGCCTCTCTGGGGCCAACGTCCTGACTTTC
V: TRBV6-5; size: NA; D: TRBD1; J: TRBJ1-4; CDR3: CASSYAGRGPEKLFF; DNA: TGTGCCAGCAGTTACGCGGGCAGGGGGCCTGAAAAACTGTTTTTT
V: TRBV15; size: NA; D: NA; J: TRBJ1-5; CDR3: CATSREGGASNQPQHF; DNA: TGTGCCACCAGCAGAGAAGGGGGGGCGAGCAATCAGCCCCAGCATTTT
V: TRBV5-5; size: once; D: TRBD1; J: TRBJ1-5; CDR3: CASSSGGTGYQPQHF; DNA: TGTGCCAGCAGCTCCGGTGGGACAGGGTATCAGCCCCAGCATTTT
V: TRBV3-1/TRBV3-2; size: few; D: NA; J: TRBJ2-1; CDR3: CASSFAQVEQFF; DNA: TGTGCCAGCAGCTTTGCTCAGGTTGAGCAGTTCTTC
V: TRBV7-3; size: NA; D: TRBD1; J: TRBJ2-3; CDR3: CASSLAQGADTQYF; DNA: TGTGCCAGCAGCTTAGCCCAGGGGGCAGATACGCAGTATTTT
V: TRBV27; size: NA; D: TRBD1; J: TRBJ1-2; CDR3: CASRFTTGSFYGYTF; DNA: TGTGCCAGCAGATTTACGACAGGGAGCTTCTATGGCTACACCTTC
V: TRBV19; size: NA; D: NA; J: TRBJ2-6; CDR3: CASSIDRVSASLRWANVLTF; DNA: TGTGCCAGTAGTATAGATAGAGTCTCCGCCTCTCTGCGCTGGGCCAACGTCCTGACTTTC
V: TRBV15; size: NA; D: TRBD1; J: TRBJ1-5; CDR3: CATSKLKGATQPQHF; DNA: TGTGCCACCAGCAAGTTAAAGGGGGCTACACAGCCCCAGCATTTT
V: TRBV6-5; size: NA; D: NA; J: TRBJ2-7; CDR3: CASSSIQQGVYEQYF; DNA: TGTGCCAGCAGTTCGATCCAACAAGGGGTGTACGAGCAGTACTTC
V: TRBV7-8; size: NA; D: NA; J: TRBJ1-1; CDR3: CASSLPGRRLNTEAFF; DNA: TGTGCCAGCAGCCTACCAGGTCGACGGCTGAACACTGAAGCTTTCTTT
V: TRBV2; size: NA; D: TRBD1; J: TRBJ1-2; CDR3: CASSSPRQGPINYGYTF; DNA: TGTGCCAGCAGCTCTCCCAGACAGGGGCCGATTAACTATGGCTACACCTTC
V: TRBV28; size: NA; D: NA; J: TRBJ2-2; CDR3: CASSLTAGNTGELFF; DNA: TGTGCCAGCAGTTTAACGGCAGGGAACACCGGGGAGCTGTTTTTT
V: TRBV11-2; size: few; D: TRBD1; J: TRBJ1-2; CDR3: CASSLVRTGSYGYTF; DNA: TGTGCCAGCAGCTTAGTGCGGACAGGGAGCTATGGCTACACCTTC
V: TRBV7-2; size: NA; D: NA; J: TRBJ1-1; CDR3: CASSSRPGQNTEAFF; DNA: TGTGCCAGCAGCTCCCGGCCCGGACAGAACACTGAAGCTTTCTTT
V: TRBV19; size: NA; D: NA; J: TRBJ2-7; CDR3: CASSTGLRLYEQYF; DNA: TGTGCCAGTAGTACCGGCCTGAGACTTTACGAGCAGTACTTC
V: TRBV9; size: NA; D: NA; J: TRBJ2-7; CDR3: CASSVGQGTGEQYF; DNA: TGTGCCAGCAGCGTAGGGCAGGGAACGGGCGAGCAGTACTTC
V: TRBV19; size: NA; D: TRBD2; J: TRBJ2-1; CDR3: CASTSGRFYNEQFF; DNA: TGTGCCTCGACTAGCGGGAGATTTTACAATGAGCAGTTCTTC
V: TRBV3-1/TRBV3-2; size: NA; D: TRBD1; J: TRBJ2-5; CDR3: CASRVIRTGPPPETQYF; DNA: TGTGCCAGCAGAGTAATCAGGACAGGACCCCCTCCGGAGACCCAGTACTTC
V: TRBV27; size: NA; D: NA; J: TRBJ1-2; CDR3: CASSSSLGGATILFYGYTF; DNA: TGTGCCAGCAGTTCTAGCCTGGGGGGAGCAACTATCCTGTTCTATGGCTACACCTTC
V: TRBV10-3; size: NA; D: NA; J: TRBJ1-4; CDR3: CAIGTAEEKLFF; DNA: TGTGCCATCGGCACAGCAGAAGAAAAACTGTTTTTT
V: TRBV7-2; size: NA; D: NA; J: TRBJ1-6; CDR3: CASKLGTRNSPLHF; DNA: TGTGCCAGCAAGCTCGGGACTAGAAATTCACCCCTCCACTTT
V: TRBV2; size: NA; D: TRBD2; J: TRBJ2-1; CDR3: CASSDLAGGDNEQFF; DNA: TGTGCCAGCAGTGATCTAGCGGGAGGCGACAATGAGCAGTTCTTC
V: TRBV7-2; size: once; D: TRBD2; J: TRBJ2-7; CDR3: CASSSRTSVSYEQYF; DNA: TGTGCCAGCAGCTCACGGACTAGCGTTTCCTACGAGCAGTACTTC
V: TRBV7-9; size: once; D: NA; J: TRBJ2-2; CDR3: CASSLVSGHTGELFF; DNA: TGTGCCAGCAGCTTAGTTTCGGGTCATACCGGGGAGCTGTTTTTT
V: TRBV11-2; size: NA; D: NA; J: TRBJ2-7; CDR3: CASSPNGGGGHEQYF; DNA: TGTGCCAGCAGCCCCAACGGAGGGGGCGGTCACGAGCAGTACTTC
V: TRBV2; size: NA; D: NA; J: TRBJ2-1; CDR3: CASGSMTRANEQFF; DNA: TGTGCCAGCGGTTCCATGACTAGGGCCAATGAGCAGTTCTTC
V: TRBV5-4; size: NA; D: NA; J: TRBJ2-5; CDR3: CASSGGGLGQETQYF; DNA: TGTGCCAGCAGCGGAGGGGGCCTAGGGCAAGAGACCCAGTACTTC
V: TRBV10-3; size: NA; D: NA; J: TRBJ2-6; CDR3: CAIRGDSSSGANVLTF; DNA: TGTGCCATCAGGGGAGACTCGAGCTCTGGGGCCAACGTCCTGACTTTC
V: TRBV6-5; size: NA; D: NA; J: TRBJ2-7; CDR3: CASMLGQEQYF; DNA: TGTGCCAGCATGCTTGGACAGGAGCAGTACTTC
V: TRBV6-2/TRBV6-3; size: many; D: NA; J: TRBJ2-5; CDR3: CASSPGQTYQETQYF; DNA: TGTGCCAGCAGTCCCGGACAGACGTACCAAGAGACCCAGTACTTC
V: TRBV28; size: NA; D: NA; J: TRBJ2-1; CDR3: CASSPGQSSYNEQFF; DNA: TGTGCCAGCAGTCCCGGACAGAGTTCATACAATGAGCAGTTCTTC
V: TRBV7-2; size: NA; D: TRBD1; J: TRBJ2-7; CDR3: CASRLGQGVFYEQYF; DNA: TGTGCCAGCAGGTTGGGACAGGGGGTTTTCTACGAGCAGTACTTC
V: TRBV11-2; size: NA; D: TRBD2; J: TRBJ2-1; CDR3: CASSLVSLAGRNEQFF; DNA: TGTGCCAGCAGCTTAGTATCGCTAGCGGGAAGGAATGAGCAGTTCTTC
V: TRBV29-1; size: NA; D: NA; J: TRBJ2-7; CDR3: CSGGVAAYEQYF; DNA: TGCAGCGGGGGAGTGGCGGCCTACGAGCAGTACTTC
V: TRBV2; size: once; D: NA; J: TRBJ1-4; CDR3: CASSYGAWNEKLFF; DNA: TGTGCCAGCTCGTATGGGGCATGGAATGAAAAACTGTTTTTT
V: TRBV3-1/TRBV3-2; size: NA; D: NA; J: TRBJ2-1; CDR3: CASSQDASYNEQFF; DNA: TGTGCCAGCAGCCAAGATGCGTCCTACAATGAGCAGTTCTTC
V: TRBV28; size: NA; D: NA; J: TRBJ2-1; CDR3: CASSLWAGPVGNEQFF; DNA: TGTGCCAGCAGTTTATGGGCGGGGCCCGTGGGGAATGAGCAGTTCTTC
V: TRBV12-3/TRBV12-4; size: NA; D: NA; J: TRBJ1-5; CDR3: CASSLSLGQPQHF; DNA: TGTGCCAGCAGTTTGAGCCTGGGCCAGCCCCAGCATTTT
V: TRBV29-1; size: NA; D: NA; J: TRBJ2-7; CDR3: CSASPGAVGYEQYF; DNA: TGCAGCGCCAGCCCAGGGGCAGTTGGCTACGAGCAGTACTTC
V: TRBV2; size: NA; D: NA; J: TRBJ2-1; CDR3: CASKRAERNEQFF; DNA: TGTGCCAGCAAAAGGGCGGAGCGGAATGAGCAGTTCTTC
V: TRBV5-1; size: NA; D: TRBD1; J: TRBJ2-5; CDR3: CASSTGQGGETQYF; DNA: TGCGCCAGCAGCACTGGACAGGGCGGGGAGACCCAGTACTTC
V: TRBV28; size: NA; D: TRBD2; J: TRBJ2-1; CDR3: CAARGTSGRGAYNEQFF; DNA: TGTGCGGCGCGTGGGACTAGCGGGAGAGGAGCCTACAATGAGCAGTTCTTC
V: TRBV5-8; size: NA; D: NA; J: TRBJ1-3; CDR3: CASSLTGFGNTIYF; DNA: TGTGCCAGCAGCTTAACAGGGTTTGGAAACACCATATATTTT
V: TRBV2; size: NA; D: TRBD2; J: TRBJ2-1; CDR3: CASSDARGSFNEQFF; DNA: TGTGCCAGCAGTGATGCTCGCGGGAGTTTCAATGAGCAGTTCTTC
V: TRBV7-9; size: NA; D: NA; J: TRBJ2-2; CDR3: CASSALRGFAGELFF; DNA: TGTGCCAGCAGCGCCCTGAGGGGGTTCGCCGGGGAGCTGTTTTTT
V: TRBV20-1; size: NA; D: NA; J: TRBJ2-7; CDR3: CSARSSYEQYF; DNA: TGCAGTGCTAGGTCCAGCTACGAGCAGTACTTC
V: TRBV28; size: NA; D: NA; J: TRBJ2-7; CDR3: CASSFTVPYEQYF; DNA: TGTGCCAGCAGTTTTACAGTACCCTACGAGCAGTACTTC
V: TRBV5-1; size: NA; D: NA; J: TRBJ1-5; CDR3: CASSLLGGRNQPQHF; DNA: TGCGCCAGCAGCTTGTTGGGAGGACGCAATCAGCCCCAGCATTTT
V: TRBV19; size: NA; D: NA; J: TRBJ1-6; CDR3: CASSPRGGDNSPLHF; DNA: TGTGCCAGTAGTCCCCGTGGAGGGGATAATTCACCCCTCCACTTT
V: TRBV7-3; size: NA; D: TRBD1; J: TRBJ2-2; CDR3: CASSLLGGNAGELFF; DNA: TGTGCCAGCAGCTTATTAGGGGGCAACGCCGGGGAGCTGTTTTTT
V: TRBV5-1; size: NA; D: NA; J: TRBJ1-2; CDR3: CASSLNSRVREGYTF; DNA: TGCGCCAGCAGCTTGAATAGTCGGGTCCGGGAGGGCTACACCTTC
V: TRBV7-3; size: NA; D: TRBD2; J: TRBJ2-3; CDR3: CASSRAGTSGSNTDTQYF; DNA: TGTGCCAGCAGCCGCGCCGGGACTAGCGGGAGCAACACAGATACGCAGTATTTT
V: TRBV11-2; size: NA; D: NA; J: TRBJ2-1; CDR3: CASSPGTLLGEQFF; DNA: TGTGCCAGCAGCCCTGGGACTCTTCTCGGTGAGCAGTTCTTC
V: TRBV15; size: NA; D: TRBD1; J: TRBJ2-2; CDR3: CATSPGDSNTGELFF; DNA: TGTGCCACCAGCCCAGGGGACAGTAACACCGGGGAGCTGTTTTTT
V: TRBV9; size: NA; D: TRBD1; J: TRBJ1-2; CDR3: CASSVRDRGGYTF; DNA: TGTGCCAGCAGCGTACGGGACAGGGGTGGCTACACCTTC
V: TRBV7-6; size: NA; D: TRBD2; J: TRBJ2-7; CDR3: CASSLVSSGDYEQYF; DNA: TGTGCCAGCAGCTTAGTCTCTAGCGGAGACTACGAGCAGTACTTC
V: TRBV29-1; size: NA; D: TRBD2; J: TRBJ2-1; CDR3: CSVTGTSGSGEQFF; DNA: TGCAGCGTAACCGGGACTAGCGGGAGCGGAGAGCAGTTCTTC
V: TRBV10-1; size: NA; D: TRBD2; J: TRBJ2-1; CDR3: CASSILADSYNEQFF; DNA: TGCGCCAGCAGTATTCTAGCGGACTCCTACAATGAGCAGTTCTTC